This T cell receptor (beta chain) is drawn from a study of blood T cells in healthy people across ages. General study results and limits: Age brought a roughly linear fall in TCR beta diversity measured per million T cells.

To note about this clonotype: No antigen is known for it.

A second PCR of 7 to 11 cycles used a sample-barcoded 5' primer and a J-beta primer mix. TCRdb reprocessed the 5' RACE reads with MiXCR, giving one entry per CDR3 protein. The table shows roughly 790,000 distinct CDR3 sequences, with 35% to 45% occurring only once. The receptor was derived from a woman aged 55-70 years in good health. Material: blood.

Written as DNA, the CDR3 is TGTGCCAGCAATGAGATTAGCAATCAGCCCCAGCATTTT. It is translated as CASNEISNQPQHF. The rearrangement links TRBV2 to TRBJ1-5; unclear D gene. Trimming stripped 7 bases from V and 0 bases from J, with 7 bases between. The germline gives CDR1 SNHLY, CDR2 FYNNEI. The CDR3 covers 13 residues.